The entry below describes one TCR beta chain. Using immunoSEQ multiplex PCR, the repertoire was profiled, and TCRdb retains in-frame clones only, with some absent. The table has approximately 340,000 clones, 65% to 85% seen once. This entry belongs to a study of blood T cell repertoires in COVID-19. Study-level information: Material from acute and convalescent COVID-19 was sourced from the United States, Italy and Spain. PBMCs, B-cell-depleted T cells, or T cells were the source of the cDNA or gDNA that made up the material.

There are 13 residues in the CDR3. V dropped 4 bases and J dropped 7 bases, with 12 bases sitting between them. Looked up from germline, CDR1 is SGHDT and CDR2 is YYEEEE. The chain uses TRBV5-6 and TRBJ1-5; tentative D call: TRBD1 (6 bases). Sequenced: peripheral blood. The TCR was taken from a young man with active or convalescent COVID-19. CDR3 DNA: TGTGCCAGCAGCCCGCAGGGGTTCCAGCCCCAGCATTTT. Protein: CASSPQGFQPQHF.